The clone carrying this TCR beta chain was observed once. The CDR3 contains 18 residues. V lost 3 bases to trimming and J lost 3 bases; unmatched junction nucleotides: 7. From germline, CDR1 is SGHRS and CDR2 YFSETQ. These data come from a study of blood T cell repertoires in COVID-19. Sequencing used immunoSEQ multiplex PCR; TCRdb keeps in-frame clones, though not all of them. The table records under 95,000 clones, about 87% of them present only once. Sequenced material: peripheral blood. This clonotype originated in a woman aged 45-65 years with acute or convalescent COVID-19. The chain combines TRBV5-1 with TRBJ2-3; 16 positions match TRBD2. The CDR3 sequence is CASSSGGTSGGATDTQYF. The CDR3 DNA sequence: TGCGCCAGCAGCTCAGGAGGGACTAGCGGGGGGGCAACAGATACGCAGTATTTT.